The 11 T cell receptor beta chains presented below share a single source sample, sequenced in a study. TCRdb analysed the 5' RACE reads with MiXCR anew, one entry per CDR3 protein. The sample holds about 6,000 distinct CDR3 sequences, around 59% seen once. Sequencing input: naive CD4+ T cells sorted from blood. Indicated subset: naive CD4+ T cells, CD4+CD45RA+CD25-. The source is a female donor with breast cancer.

The chain uses TRBV29-1 and TRBJ2-5; D might be TRBD1 (6 bases). CDR3 length: 12 amino acids. V was clipped by 5 bases and J by 4 bases, with 11 bases between them. Germline CDR1 reads SQVTM; CDR2 reads ANQGSEA. The CDR3 nucleotides read TGCAGCGTTAGAGGGGGTGTAGAGACCCAGTACTTC. Its translation: CSVRGGVETQYF.

The chain joins TRBV12-3 or TRBV12-4 to TRBJ1-5, with TRBD1 identical over 7 bases. The junction had 12 bases not matched to a gene; V was cut back by 6 bases and J by 7 bases. The CDR3 sequence is 15 residues long. CDR3 DNA: TGTGCCAGCAGAAAAGACAGGGAGAAGAAGCAGCCCCAGCATTTT. Translation: CASRKDREKKQPQHF.

The chain combines TRBV7-9 with TRBJ2-5; no reliable D call. V shed 5 bases and J shed 3 bases, with 4 bases lying between them. Germline V gives CDR1 SEHNR, CDR2 FQNEAQ (reference sequence). The CDR3 totals 11 residues. CDR3 region: CASSREETQYF. As DNA, the CDR3 is TGTGCCAGCAGCCGTGAAGAGACCCAGTACTTC.

The CDR3 loop is CASKVTESTDTQYF. The CDR3 bases are TGTGCCAGCAAGGTGACAGAGAGCACAGATACGCAGTATTTT. The chain joins TRBV6-1 to TRBJ2-3; D is possibly TRBD1 (5 bases). From germline, CDR1 is MNHNS and CDR2 SASEGT. Trimming pared 7 bases from V and 0 bases from J, leaving 11 bases between. The CDR3 is 14 residues long.

The rearrangement links TRBV15 to TRBJ1-1; no reliable D call. Germline loops: CDR1 LNHNV, CDR2 YYDKDF (reference sequence). This CDR3 has 14 amino acids. V lost 0 bases and J lost 5, with 10 bases in between. The CDR3 spells CATSRDTAGTEAFF. In DNA form, the CDR3 reads TGTGCCACCAGCAGAGATACCGCTGGTACTGAAGCTTTCTTT.

With respect to this clonotype: Compared with germline, one end of the junction differs, possibly owing to a read error. The V and J genes are TRBV7-7 and TRBJ2-7; 7 bases agree with TRBD2. CDR1 is SSHAT, CDR2 FNYEAQ, per germline (reference sequence). The CDR3 has 15 residues. The CDR3 protein is CASSLGAGFKSEQYF. CDR3 nucleotides: TGTGCTAGCAGCTTAGGAGCGGGGTTTAAGTCCGAGCAGTACTTC.

The J gene is TRBJ1-2, the V gene TRBV7-9, with TRBD1 as a possible D gene (5 bases). V was clipped by 5 bases and J by 4 bases, with 14 bases between them. Germline V gives CDR1 SEHNR, CDR2 FQNEAQ (reference sequence). The CDR3 sequence is 14 residues long. CDR3 nucleotides: TGTGCCAGCAGCCTTGACAGCCGATCCTATGGCTACACCTTC. This translates into CASSLDSRSYGYTF.

The V call is TRBV9, the J call TRBJ2-5, with no clear D. Germline lookup yields CDR1 SGDLS and CDR2 YYNGEE. V lost 4 bases, J lost 1 base, and 11 bases lay in between. The CDR3 has 14 amino acids. The CDR3 DNA reads as TGTGCCAGCAGCACGAGAGGAGTCCAAGAGACCCAGTACTTC. Amino acid sequence: CASSTRGVQETQYF.

This clonotype was detected a few times. The chain carries TRBV6-2 or TRBV6-3 and TRBJ1-5; D is undetermined. The length of the CDR3 is 13 residues. Germline V lookup: CDR1 MNHEY, CDR2 SVGEGT. V lost 6 bases to trimming and J lost 7 bases, with 13 bases between them. The CDR3 is CASSPRKWQPQHF. The CDR3, as DNA: TGTGCCAGCAGCCCCCGCAAATGGCAGCCCCAGCATTTT.

The chain combines TRBV23-1 with TRBJ2-5; D ambiguous. TRBV23-1 is designated an ORF whose function remains uncertain. This CDR3 spans 13 amino acids. Trimming stripped 4 bases from V and 5 bases from J, with 11 bases between. CDR3 region: CASSLVLKETQYF. CDR3 DNA: TGCGCCAGCAGTCTGGTCTTGAAGGAGACCCAGTACTTC.

J is TRBJ2-7 and V is TRBV20-1; TRBD2 matches at 11 bases. The germline CDR1 and CDR2 sequences are DFQATT and SNEGSKA (reference sequence). The CDR3 is made up of 11 amino acids. In nucleotides, the CDR3 is TGCAGACTAGCGGGGGAGTACGAGCAGTACTTC. It is translated as CRLAGEYEQYF.